This TCR beta chain is from a study of T and B cells in COVID-19 patients. At the level of the study: Peripheral blood came from COVID-19 patients with active infection or after recovery. At median age around 34 years, recovered patients were younger than active-infection patients at just over 65.

Study results and limitations: Early severe-case samples and blood from mildly ill patients during symptoms were in short supply. CD4+, regulatory T cell, CD8+ and sorted SARS-CoV-2-responsive or tetramer+ T cells were not yet sequenced.

From blood, about 240-550 ng of genomic DNA served as TRB template. The CDR3 runs to 15 residues. Germline CDR1 is ENHRY and CDR2 is SYGVKD. J lost 7 bases, V lost 9 bases, and 11 bases had no gene match. This clonotype was seen only a few times. Its antigen remains unidentified. BIOMED2 TRB-A/B primer pools were used in multiplex TRB PCR. TCRdb analysed the multiplex PCR reads with MiXCR anew, one entry per CDR3 protein. Found here are around 2,400 distinct CDR3 sequences, approximately 25% of them singletons; the top ten hold about 70%. This chain joins TRBV10-3 and TRBJ2-7; TRBD2 agrees at 14 bases. This receptor was taken from a human donor with active COVID-19. The sequenced sample consisted of blood. CDR3: CAIAGLAGGLGEQYF. CDR3 bases: TGTGCCATTGCCGGACTAGCGGGAGGCCTTGGGGAGCAGTACTTC.